The 28 T cell receptor beta chains given below trace back to one sample, sequenced in a study of graft-versus-host responses after intestinal transplantation. Their antigen targets remain unknown. The method was immunoSEQ multiplex PCR; TCRdb's version includes in-frame clones alone and lacks a portion of them. The sample has around 71,000 clones; roughly 94% are singletons. Sample: unstimulated CD8+ T cells sorted from spleen or lymph node cells, taken before intestinal transplant. The source of these receptors is a human donor who received an intestinal transplant.

The gene calls are TRBV7-9 and TRBJ1-1, with D perhaps matching TRBD1 (5 bases). V was pared by 5 bases and J by 2 bases, with 9 bases between. The germline gives CDR1 SEHNR, CDR2 FQNEAQ (reference sequence). CDR3 size: 13 residues. The CDR3 region is CASSLGDNTEAFF. The DNA of the CDR3 is TGTGCCAGCAGCCTAGGGGACAACACTGAAGCTTTCTTT. The full variable domain, with the rest looked up from reference TRBV7-9 and TRBJ1-1, is DTGVSQNPRHKITKRGQNVTFRCDPISEHNRLYWYRQTLGQGPEFLTYFQNEAQLEKSRLLSDRFSAERPKGSFSTLEIQRTEQGDSAMYLCASSLGDNTEAFFGQGTRLTVV.

The rearrangement joins TRBV5-4 to TRBJ1-1; D gene uncertain. The CDR3 loop spans 14 amino acids. Looked up from germline, CDR1 is SGHNT and CDR2 is YYREEE (reference sequence). V was clipped by 0 bases and J by 8 bases, with 14 bases between them. The CDR3 sequence is CASSLGMGSAEAFF. The CDR3 coding sequence is TGTGCCAGCAGCTTGGGTATGGGCAGTGCAGAAGCTTTCTTT.

The DNA for the CDR3 is TGTGCCAGCAGTTTATGGGGGGACTATGGCTACACCTTC. Translated, it gives CASSLWGDYGYTF. The chain is built from TRBV28 and TRBJ1-2; D perhaps matches TRBD1 (5 bases). There are 13 residues in the CDR3. Looked up from germline, CDR1 is MDHEN and CDR2 is SYDVKM. The germline V and J ends were trimmed by 0 bases and 3 bases, with 5 bases remaining between them.

This clone was counted a single time. The CDR3 sequence is CASSKLMNTEAFF. CDR3 nucleotides: TGTGCCAGCTCCAAACTTATGAACACTGAAGCTTTCTTT. This chain links TRBV18 with TRBJ1-1; D is unresolved. Trimming removed 6 bases at V and 0 bases at J, with 8 bases between. The CDR3 is 13 residues long. From germline, CDR1 is KGHSH and CDR2 LQKENI.

The rearrangement joins TRBV7-9 to TRBJ2-3; a weak D match, TRBD2 (6 bases). Between the trimmed V and J ends, which lost 6 bases and 5 bases, there was a span of 21 bases. The CDR3 runs to 16 residues. Germline CDR1 is SEHNR and CDR2 is FQNEAQ (reference sequence). CDR3 in DNA: TGTGCCAGCAGTTCGAGACTAGTGGCTAATGGAGATACGCAGTATTTT. Translated, it gives CASSSRLVANGDTQYF. The whole variable domain, remainder taken from reference TRBV7-9 and TRBJ2-3, is DTGVSQNPRHKITKRGQNVTFRCDPISEHNRLYWYRQTLGQGPEFLTYFQNEAQLEKSRLLSDRFSAERPKGSFSTLEIQRTEQGDSAMYLCASSSRLVANGDTQYFGPGTRLTVL.

This chain uses TRBV15 with TRBJ2-1, with no clear D. This CDR3 region has 13 residues. The germline V and J ends were trimmed by 6 bases and 5 bases, with 11 bases remaining between them. Germline V lookup: CDR1 LNHNV, CDR2 YYDKDF (reference sequence). CDR3 bases: TGTGCCACCAGAACCACAGTGAACAATGAGCAGTTCTTC. Its translation is CATRTTVNNEQFF.

The J gene is TRBJ1-5, the V gene TRBV19, with a possible D match to TRBD1 (5 bases). This CDR3 region has 15 residues. Trimming removed 3 bases at V and 2 bases at J, with 11 bases between. Germline V gene lookup returns CDR1 LNHDA and CDR2 SQIVND (reference sequence). The CDR3 DNA reads as TGTGCCAGTAGTATTACCGGGGCGGGCAATCAGCCCCAGCATTTT. Protein product: CASSITGAGNQPQHF.

Notes on this clone: Different DNA sequences within this sample yield the same CDR3. The chain combines TRBV28 with TRBJ1-5, with D possibly matching TRBD1 (5 bases). The CDR3 spans 15 residues. CDR1 and CDR2 from the germline V gene are MDHEN and SYDVKM. V lost 3 bases and J 4 bases, leaving 13 bases between the germline ends. CDR3 in amino acids: CASSFAGLSNQPQHF. CDR3 DNA: TGTGCCAGCAGTTTTGCAGGGCTGTCTAATCAGCCCCAGCATTTT.

This chain connects TRBV7-6 to TRBJ2-7; 15 positions match TRBD2. J gave up 2 bases and V 4 bases, and 12 bases lay outside the gene matches. The CDR3 covers 19 residues. Germline-derived CDR1 and CDR2 are SGHVS and FNYEAQ. CDR3 DNA: TGTGCCAGCAGCTCCAGCTCCGGGACTAGCGGGAGGTTTCCCTACGAGCAGTACTTC. Its protein product is CASSSSSGTSGRFPYEQYF.

The CDR3 is CASSFGGSADTQYF. The CDR3 nucleotides are TGTGCCAGCAGTTTTGGGGGGAGTGCAGATACGCAGTATTTT. This chain links TRBV27 with TRBJ2-3; weak D call: TRBD2 (6 bases). CDR1 MNHEY and CDR2 SMNVEV come from the germline V gene (reference sequence). CDR3 length equals 14 residues. Trimming cost V 3 bases and J 4 bases, with 11 bases left between them.

This clone appeared once. J is TRBJ2-1 and V is TRBV11-1, with unresolved D. V was clipped by 8 bases and J by 5 bases, with 16 bases between them. In germline, CDR1 is SGHAT, CDR2 FQDESV (reference sequence). The CDR3 is 14 residues long. The CDR3 bases are TGTGCCAGCGGCCTCTACCGGGCCAACAATGAGCAGTTCTTC. This encodes CASGLYRANNEQFF.

Here the CDR3 DNA reads TGTGCCAGCAGCGTAGCTACGGTTCCTGATCACTCTGAAGCTTTCTTT. It translates to CASSVATVPDHSEAFF. V and J are TRBV9 and TRBJ1-1; D ambiguous. The CDR3 covers 16 residues. The V gene's germline CDR1 is SGDLS and CDR2 YYNGEE. V gave up 0 bases and J gave up 6 bases, with 18 bases separating them. The whole variable domain, remainder taken from reference TRBV9 and TRBJ1-1, is DSGVTQTPKHLITATGQRVTLRCSPRSGDLSVYWYQQSLDQGLQFLIQYYNGEERAKGNILERFSAQQFPDLHSELNLSSLELGDSALYFCASSVATVPDHSEAFFGQGTRLTVV.

Worth noting for this clone: The sample holds other DNA sequences that translate to the same CDR3. V is TRBV2 and J is TRBJ2-1; weak D call: TRBD1 (10 bases). The V end was cut by 7 bases, the J end by 4 bases, with 26 bases between. The CDR3 covers 18 residues. Germline V lookup: CDR1 SNHLY, CDR2 FYNNEI. CDR3 in DNA: TGTGCCAGCAAAACGACAGGGGGCGGGGGGGGCACTTACAATGAGCAGTTCTTC. It is translated as CASKTTGGGGGTYNEQFF. Based on the CDR3 plus reference TRBV2 and TRBJ2-1, the full variable domain is EPEVTQTPSHQVTQMGQEVILRCVPISNHLYFYWYRQILGQKVEFLVSFYNNEISEKSEIFDDQFSVERPDGSNFTLKIRSTKLEDSAMYFCASKTTGGGGGTYNEQFFGPGTRLTVL.

This chain links TRBV1 with TRBJ2-1; TRBD2, the D gene given by the table, was not confirmed from the DNA. TRBV1 is recorded as a pseudogene. This CDR3 is 16 amino acids long. As DNA, the CDR3 is TGCACCAGCAGCCATAGTAGCGGGGACTCCTACAATGAGCAGTTCTTC. Protein sequence: CTSSHSSGDSYNEQFF.

This chain connects TRBV29-1 to TRBJ2-2, with D possibly matching TRBD2 (5 bases). The CDR3 covers 16 residues. V lost 0 bases and J lost 4, with 15 bases in between. In germline, CDR1 is SQVTM, CDR2 ANQGSEA. The CDR3 loop reads CSVEDRTTGFTGELFF. The CDR3 DNA sequence: TGCAGCGTTGAAGATAGAACAACGGGATTCACCGGGGAGCTGTTTTTT.

V and J are TRBV30 and TRBJ1-1; 7 nucleotides agree with TRBD1. The CDR3 consists of 13 residues. CDR1 and CDR2 (germline): GTSNPN, SVGIG (reference sequence). J gave up 5 bases and V 6 bases, and 9 bases lay outside the gene matches. The CDR3 bases are TGTGCCTGCCCCGGGGCAGGGGGGACTGAAGCTTTCTTT. Translating it yields CACPGAGGTEAFF. Using reference TRBV30 and TRBJ1-1 for the parts outside the CDR3, the full variable domain is SQTIHQWPATLVQPVGSPLSLECTVEGTSNPNLYWYRQAAGRGLQLLFYSVGIGQISSEVPQNLSASRPQDRQFILSSKKLLLSDSGFYLCACPGAGGTEAFFGQGTRLTVV.

The chain links TRBV9 to TRBJ1-2; the match to TRBD1 covers 8 bases. With 4 bases clipped from V and 3 bases from J, the junction kept 8 bases outside the gene matches. CDR1 SGDLS and CDR2 YYNGEE come from the germline V gene. This CDR3 has 15 residues. The CDR3 nucleotides are TGTGCCAGCAGCCCATCCACAGGGGGTTACTATGGCTACACCTTC. Translated: CASSPSTGGYYGYTF.

The V call is TRBV4-1, the J call TRBJ2-1; D is unresolved. Germline loops: CDR1 MGHRA, CDR2 YSYEKL. V was trimmed by 1 base and J by 0 bases, leaving 7 bases between them. The CDR3 totals 15 residues. CDR3 nucleotide sequence: TGCGCCAGCAGCCAAGGGAAGAGCTCCTACAATGAGCAGTTCTTC. Protein: CASSQGKSSYNEQFF.

This clone is a singleton in its sample. J is TRBJ2-4 and V is TRBV14, with TRBD2 as a possible D gene (6 bases). Germline-derived CDR1 and CDR2 are SGHDN and FVKESK. V was shortened by 4 bases and J by 0 bases, with 13 bases between the two germline ends. CDR3 length equals 16 residues. In nucleotides, the CDR3 is TGTGCCAGCAGCCTAGGACCGCGGGGAGCCAAAAACATTCAGTACTTC. Its translation is CASSLGPRGAKNIQYF.

In the case of this clone: The CDR3 does not end in the conserved phenylalanine or tryptophan, so this is likely a read error. The chain is built from TRBV30 and TRBJ1-2; TRBD1 agrees at 7 bases. V lost 1 base to trimming and J lost 8 bases; unmatched junction nucleotides: 4. Germline V CDR1 and CDR2: GTSNPN, SVGIG (reference sequence). The CDR3 covers 12 residues. CDR3 nucleotide sequence: TGTGCCTGGAGTGGACAGGGTGACGGCTACACCCTC. Residues: CAWSGQGDGYTL.

This sequence joins TRBV7-9 and TRBJ2-7, with 12 bases aligning to TRBD2. This CDR3 has 14 amino acids. The ends lost 5 bases at V and 7 bases at J; junction bases unmatched: 6. Germline V gene lookup returns CDR1 SEHNR and CDR2 FQNEAQ (reference sequence). The chain's CDR3 is CASSVLAGGQEQYF. The CDR3 DNA reads as TGTGCCAGCAGCGTTCTAGCGGGAGGGCAGGAGCAGTACTTC.

V gene TRBV28 combines with J gene TRBJ1-1; D gene uncertain. Germline V gene data show CDR1 as MDHEN and CDR2 as SYDVKM. The CDR3 length is 15 residues. The V end lost 3 bases, the J end lost 1 base, and 12 bases lay between the germline ends. The CDR3 loop is CASSLAPDGNTEAFF. CDR3 sequence (DNA): TGTGCCAGCAGTTTGGCCCCCGACGGGAACACTGAAGCTTTCTTT.

V and J are TRBV15 and TRBJ1-1; tentatively, D is TRBD1 (6 bases). Trimming stripped 0 bases from V and 5 bases from J, with 7 bases between. Per germline, CDR1 LNHNV and CDR2 YYDKDF (reference sequence). The CDR3 is made up of 13 amino acids. CDR3 sequence (DNA): TGTGCCACCAGCAGAGAAGGGGGGACTGAAGCTTTCTTT. It is translated as CATSREGGTEAFF.

The chain couples TRBV19 to TRBJ2-1; the match to TRBD2 covers 12 bases. Germline loops: CDR1 LNHDA, CDR2 SQIVND (reference sequence). The CDR3 spans 15 residues. J lost 6 bases, V lost 5 bases, and 5 bases had no gene match. CDR3 nucleotides: TGTGCCAGTAGTCTAGCGGGAGGGGTTGTCAATGAGCAGTTCTTC. As protein: CASSLAGGVVNEQFF.

The chain couples TRBV5-8 to TRBJ2-5, with a possible D match to TRBD2 (5 bases). V lost 5 bases, J lost 9 bases, and 14 bases lay in between. Germline V lookup: CDR1 SGHTS, CDR2 YDEGEE. This CDR3 contains 12 residues. The CDR3 DNA reads as TGTGCCAGCAGTCCGGAGGCCTTGGCCCAGTACTTC. Its protein product is CASSPEALAQYF.

This sequence joins TRBV5-6 and TRBJ1-2; a possible D gene is TRBD1 (5 bases). In germline, CDR1 is SGHDT, CDR2 YYEEEE. There are 13 residues in the CDR3. V lost 2 bases and J 6 bases, leaving 11 bases between the germline ends. The CDR3 reads CASSFGGDHGYTF. Here the CDR3 DNA reads TGTGCCAGCAGCTTCGGAGGGGACCATGGCTACACCTTC. The entire variable domain, with the rest obtained from reference TRBV5-6 and TRBJ1-2, is as follows: DAGVTQSPTHLIKTRGQQVTLRCSPKSGHDTVSWYQQALGQGPQFIFQYYEEEERQRGNFPDRFSGHQFPNYSSELNVNALLLGDSALYLCASSFGGDHGYTFGSGTRLTVV.

The rearrangement links TRBV30 to TRBJ1-1; D is uncertain. This CDR3 is 14 amino acids long. V was cut by 0 bases and J by 0 bases, with 8 bases left in between. Looked up from germline, CDR1 is GTSNPN and CDR2 is SVGIG (reference sequence). DNA of the CDR3: TGTGCCTGGAGTGTAAGCAGCGTGAACACTGAAGCTTTCTTT. It specifies CAWSVSSVNTEAFF.

V usage is TRBV27 and J usage is TRBJ2-7; D uncertain. The ends were cut back, 4 bases at V and 3 bases at J, with 13 bases in the middle. CDR3 length: 14 amino acids. Per germline, CDR1 MNHEY and CDR2 SMNVEV (reference sequence). The CDR3 region has the DNA TGTGCCAGCAGTTCACTCCCTCGGAACTACGAGCAGTACTTC. This codes for CASSSLPRNYEQYF.